This T cell receptor (beta chain) emerged from a study of blood T cells in healthy people across ages. Regarding the study as a whole: The unknown donor CMV status may have confounded expanded clonotype changes.

There are 14 residues in the CDR3. CDR1 and CDR2 (germline): MNHNS, SASEGT. The J segment lost 1 base and the V segment lost 7 bases, leaving 6 bases of the junction unmatched. Total RNA was extracted at no less than 6 micrograms per sample. The authors ran a second PCR of about 6 to 11 cycles using a sample-barcoded 5' primer and a J-beta primer mix. TCRdb fed the 5' RACE reads into MiXCR, producing one record per CDR3 protein. In the table there are fewer than 2,000,000 distinct CDR3 sequences, 30% to 40% of which are singletons. Turning to this clonotype: Its antigen remains unidentified.

The TCR was taken from a human donor in good health. The rearrangement uses TRBV6-1 and TRBJ1-2; 7 nucleotides align to TRBD1. Input material: blood. CDR3 coding DNA: TGTGCCAGCATTCCGACAGGGATTAACTATGGCTACACCTTC. This sequence encodes CASIPTGINYGYTF.